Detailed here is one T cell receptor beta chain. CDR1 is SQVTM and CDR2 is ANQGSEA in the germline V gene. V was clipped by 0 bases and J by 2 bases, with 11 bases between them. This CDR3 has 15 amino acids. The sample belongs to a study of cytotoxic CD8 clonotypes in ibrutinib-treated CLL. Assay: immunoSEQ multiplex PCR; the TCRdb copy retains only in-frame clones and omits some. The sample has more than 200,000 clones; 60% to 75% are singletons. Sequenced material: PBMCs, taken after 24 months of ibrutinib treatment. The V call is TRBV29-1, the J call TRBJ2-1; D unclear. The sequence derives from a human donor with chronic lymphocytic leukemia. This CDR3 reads CSVEEGGPPYNEQFF. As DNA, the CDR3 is TGCAGCGTTGAAGAGGGCGGCCCGCCCTACAATGAGCAGTTCTTC.